A single sample gave rise to the 11 T cell receptor beta chains below, sequenced in a study of blood T cell repertoires in COVID-19. TCRdb's table, derived via immunoSEQ multiplex PCR, lists solely in-frame clones and lacks some. The sample shows about 64,000 clones, about 88% of them seen only once. Sequenced input: PBMCs or T cells enriched from blood (not recorded which). The receptors derive from a woman aged 40 to 49 who had recovered from COVID-19.

The J gene is TRBJ2-1, the V gene TRBV3-1 (or the pseudogene TRBV3-2), with TRBD2 identical over 11 bases. J lost 9 bases, V lost 1 base, and 5 bases had no gene match. Germline V gene lookup returns CDR1 LGHDT and CDR2 YNNKEL (reference sequence). The CDR3 length is 15 residues. This CDR3 is CASSQGIAGGPEQFF. The CDR3 nucleotides are TGTGCCAGCAGCCAAGGAATAGCGGGGGGGCCTGAGCAGTTCTTC.

The V gene is TRBV10-1, the J gene TRBJ1-5; 9 bases line up with TRBD1. V lost 3 bases and J lost 0; bases outside the gene matches: 15. CDR1 WNHNN and CDR2 SYGVQD come from the germline V gene (reference sequence). The CDR3 runs 20 residues. In DNA, the CDR3 is TGCGCCAGCAGTGATTCCGGGACAGGGAAGGAGCTCTATAGCAATCAGCCCCAGCATTTT. It encodes CASSDSGTGKELYSNQPQHF.

The chain couples TRBV5-6 to TRBJ2-7; TRBD1 matches 12 bases. This CDR3 region has 14 residues. Germline V lookup: CDR1 SGHDT, CDR2 YYEEEE. V shed 4 bases, J shed 7 bases, and the junction held 6 bases outside the gene matches. CDR3 coding DNA: TGTGCCAGCAGCCCGGGACAGGGGGCTGGGGAGCAGTACTTC. This sequence encodes CASSPGQGAGEQYF. Complete variable domain (other parts from reference TRBV5-6 and TRBJ2-7): DAGVTQSPTHLIKTRGQQVTLRCSPKSGHDTVSWYQQALGQGPQFIFQYYEEEERQRGNFPDRFSGHQFPNYSSELNVNALLLGDSALYLCASSPGQGAGEQYFGPGTRLTVT.

The gene calls are TRBV6-1 and TRBJ1-2, with D possibly being TRBD1 (5 bases). The CDR3 contains 15 residues. Trimming took 1 base from V and 2 from J, leaving 11 bases between them. Germline CDR1 reads MNHNS; CDR2 reads SASEGT. CDR3 in DNA: TGTGCCAGCAGTGAAGTGAGGACAACCAACTATGGCTACACCTTC. Its protein is CASSEVRTTNYGYTF.

This chain uses TRBV6-5 with TRBJ2-5; the match to TRBD1 covers 9 bases. CDR3 length: 15 amino acids. V lost 4 bases, J lost 5 bases, and 8 bases stayed unmatched. Germline V gene data show CDR1 as MNHEY and CDR2 as SVGAGI. The CDR3: CASSWGTGKGETQYF. Here the CDR3 DNA reads TGTGCCAGCAGTTGGGGGACAGGGAAGGGGGAGACCCAGTACTTC.

The rearrangement uses TRBV19 and TRBJ1-1; 7 bases fit TRBD1. Losses at the gene ends were 4 bases for V and 1 base for J; bases not matched to a gene: 3. The germline CDR1 and CDR2 sequences are LNHDA and SQIVND (reference sequence). The CDR3 is 14 amino acids. The CDR3 protein is CASSTGTENTEAFF. The CDR3 region has the DNA TGTGCCAGTAGTACTGGGACAGAGAACACTGAAGCTTTCTTT.

The rearrangement joins TRBV15 to TRBJ1-4; the D is unclear. Germline-derived CDR1 and CDR2 are LNHNV and YYDKDF (reference sequence). V was trimmed by 5 bases and J by 5 bases, leaving 15 bases between them. The CDR3 sequence is 15 residues long. The CDR3 nucleotides are TGTGCCACCAGCGGGAGTACCGGACGGAATGAAAAACTGTTTTTT. Amino acid sequence: CATSGSTGRNEKLFF.

This sequence joins TRBV19 and TRBJ1-2, with D maybe TRBD1 (6 bases). Germline-derived CDR1 and CDR2 are LNHDA and SQIVND (reference sequence). V was clipped by 1 base and J by 4 bases, with 22 bases between them. The length of the CDR3 is 18 residues. The CDR3: CASSIGTGPPSFSYGYTF. In nucleotides, the CDR3 is TGTGCCAGTAGTATAGGCACAGGGCCGCCCTCCTTTTCCTATGGCTACACCTTC.

In its sample, this clone was seen once. The CDR3 region has the DNA TGTGCCAGCAGTGCCTCAGGGGTAGTTGGCTATGGCTACACCTTC. This gives the protein CASSASGVVGYGYTF. The chain links TRBV2 to TRBJ1-2, with D possibly being TRBD1 (6 bases). CDR1 is SNHLY, CDR2 FYNNEI, per germline. V was cut by 4 bases and J by 4 bases, with 16 bases left in between. The CDR3 runs to 15 residues.

This chain joins TRBV29-1 and TRBJ2-1; 8 bases fit TRBD1. The junction had 6 bases not matched to a gene; V was cut back by 4 bases and J by 7 bases. CDR1 SQVTM and CDR2 ANQGSEA come from the germline V gene. This CDR3 comprises 13 residues. The CDR3 region has the DNA TGCAGCGTTGCGACAGGGGTAGGTAATGAGCAGTTCTTC. The encoded protein is CSVATGVGNEQFF.

The rearrangement links TRBV27 to TRBJ2-5; 8 nucleotides align to TRBD1. The CDR3 is made up of 16 amino acids. The junction had 12 bases not matched to a gene; V was cut back by 4 bases and J by 5 bases. In germline, CDR1 is MNHEY, CDR2 SMNVEV (reference sequence). CDR3 protein: CASSSLGTGPRETQYF. CDR3 nucleotides: TGTGCCAGCAGTTCCCTTGGGACAGGTCCCCGGGAGACCCAGTACTTC.